The 11 T cell receptor beta chains presented below share a single source sample, sequenced in a study of blood T cell repertoires in COVID-19. Here immunoSEQ multiplex PCR was the method, and the copy in TCRdb shows in-frame clones only, minus some. The data hold tens of thousands of clones, with around 87% observed a single time. Sequenced material: peripheral blood. The source of these receptors is a woman aged 80 or older with COVID-19, enrolled during active disease.

V is TRBV5-1 and J is TRBJ2-1, with 8 bases matching TRBD1. Germline CDR1 is SGHRS and CDR2 is YFSETQ. V was clipped by 5 bases and J by 5 bases; unmatched bases: 6. This CDR3 has 14 amino acids. The CDR3, as DNA: TGCGCCAGCAGAGGGGGACAGGCCCACAATGAGCAGTTCTTC. Its protein product is CASRGGQAHNEQFF. Filled out from reference TRBV5-1 and TRBJ2-1, the complete variable domain reads KAGVTQTPRYLIKTRGQQVTLSCSPISGHRSVSWYQQTPGQGLQFLFEYFSETQRNKGNFPGRFSGRQFSNSRSEMNVSTLELGDSALYLCASRGGQAHNEQFFGPGTRLTVL.

This chain uses TRBV5-1 with TRBJ1-2; the D is unclear. This CDR3 has 12 residues. CDR1 and CDR2 (germline): SGHRS, YFSETQ. The V and J ends lost 0 bases and 5 bases respectively, with 5 bases between them. For the CDR3, the DNA is TGCGCCAGCAGCTTGGACAGATATGGCTACACCTTC. Its translation is CASSLDRYGYTF.

J is TRBJ2-1 and V is TRBV6-1, with a possible D match to TRBD1 (5 bases). CDR3 length: 16 residues. Germline V lookup: CDR1 MNHNS, CDR2 SASEGT. Trimming stripped 4 bases from V and 1 base from J, with 14 bases between. CDR3 loop: CASSVQAGRSYNEQFF. In DNA, the CDR3 is TGTGCCAGCAGTGTACAGGCAGGGCGATCCTACAATGAGCAGTTCTTC.

The chain uses TRBV19 and TRBJ1-1; D remains unclear. V was trimmed by 10 bases and J by 1 base, leaving 13 bases between them. This CDR3 contains 13 residues. The V gene's germline CDR1 is LNHDA and CDR2 SQIVND (reference sequence). The CDR3 reads CAKEPAGNTEAFF. For the CDR3, the DNA is TGTGCCAAGGAGCCTGCGGGGAACACTGAAGCTTTCTTT.

The gene calls are TRBV4-1 and TRBJ1-4, with no clear D. The CDR3 runs 15 residues. With 1 base removed from V and 3 bases from J, the gap between germline ends came to 9 bases. CDR1 is MGHRA and CDR2 is YSYEKL in the germline V gene. CDR3 residues: CASSQGLSANEKLFF. The CDR3 DNA is TGCGCCAGCAGCCAAGGGTTGTCGGCTAATGAAAAACTGTTTTTT.

The CDR3 nucleotides read TGCGCCAGCAGCCAAGCTACCCTCGGGGACAGATTAATCTACGAGCAGTACTTC. This codes for CASSQATLGDRLIYEQYF. V and J are TRBV4-1 and TRBJ2-7; 7 bases fit TRBD1. V shed 1 base and J 3 bases; nucleotides not matched to a gene: 15. The CDR3 loop spans 18 amino acids. The germline gives CDR1 MGHRA, CDR2 YSYEKL.

The chain uses TRBV7-8 and TRBJ1-1, with D unresolved. CDR1 and CDR2 (germline): SGHVS, FQNEAQ. There are 14 residues in the CDR3. V was clipped by 3 bases and J by 1 base, with 9 bases between them. DNA for the CDR3: TGTGCCAGCAGCTTGGAGGGCCCGAACACTGAAGCTTTCTTT. Translation gives CASSLEGPNTEAFF.

CDR3 in DNA: TGTGCCAGCAGACCCGACAGGGGGCAAGGAAACACCATATATTTT. It yields the protein CASRPDRGQGNTIYF. V is TRBV2 and J is TRBJ1-3; TRBD1 agrees at 10 bases. V lost 6 bases to trimming and J lost 4 bases; unmatched junction nucleotides: 6. Germline V CDR1 and CDR2: SNHLY, FYNNEI. CDR3 length: 15 residues.

This clone was detected once. The chain is built from TRBV7-8 and TRBJ2-2, with TRBD1 identical over 10 bases. This CDR3 spans 16 amino acids. Germline-derived CDR1 and CDR2 are SGHVS and FQNEAQ. V dropped 5 bases and J dropped 4; count of bases not matched to a gene: 7. The CDR3 region has the DNA TGTGCCAGCAGCCCGCTGGGACAGGGGATCACCGGGGAGCTGTTTTTT. It translates to CASSPLGQGITGELFF.

The chain uses TRBV7-3 and TRBJ2-6; weak D call: TRBD1 (6 bases). CDR1 is SGHTA, CDR2 FQGTGA, per germline. This CDR3 contains 18 residues. V was clipped by 5 bases and J by 0 bases, with 17 bases between them. CDR3 DNA sequence: TGTGCCAGCAGCCCCGCTCCGGGACATAGCTCTGGGGCCAACGTCCTGACTTTC. Protein product: CASSPAPGHSSGANVLTF.

The V call is TRBV18, the J call TRBJ1-1; perhaps TRBD1 as D (5 bases). Germline V CDR1 and CDR2: KGHSH, LQKENI. The V end was cut by 1 base, the J end by 8 bases, with 17 bases between. This CDR3 is 15 amino acids long. CDR3 sequence: CASSPQGAAIEEAFF. The CDR3 DNA sequence: TGTGCCAGCTCACCACAAGGGGCTGCCATCGAAGAAGCTTTCTTT.